This T cell receptor (beta chain) was captured in a study of blood T cell repertoires in COVID-19. Study details: The origin of the acute and convalescent COVID-19 samples was the United States, Italy and Spain.

Recruitment covered 20 to 25 US areas and drew participants whose ages spanned roughly 18 to 90 years. Symptom resolution, clearance, or two negative PCRs marked donors in Cohort 3 as recovered. Points on this clone: This sample includes further DNA sequences coding for the same CDR3.

The table came from immunoSEQ multiplex PCR; TCRdb's copy has only in-frame clones and leaves some out. In the table there are about 380,000 clones, 88% of which are singletons. The sequencing input was PBMCs or T cells enriched from blood (not recorded which). This TCR came from a woman aged 18-29 years who had recovered from COVID-19.

The CDR3 DNA follows: TGCGCCAGCAGCTTGGCGGGGAACACTGAAGCTTTCTTT. Residues: CASSLAGNTEAFF. The rearrangement uses TRBV5-1 and TRBJ1-1, with D hard to call. Trimming cost V 0 bases and J 1 base, with 4 bases left between them. The CDR3 consists of 13 residues. The germline gives CDR1 SGHRS, CDR2 YFSETQ.